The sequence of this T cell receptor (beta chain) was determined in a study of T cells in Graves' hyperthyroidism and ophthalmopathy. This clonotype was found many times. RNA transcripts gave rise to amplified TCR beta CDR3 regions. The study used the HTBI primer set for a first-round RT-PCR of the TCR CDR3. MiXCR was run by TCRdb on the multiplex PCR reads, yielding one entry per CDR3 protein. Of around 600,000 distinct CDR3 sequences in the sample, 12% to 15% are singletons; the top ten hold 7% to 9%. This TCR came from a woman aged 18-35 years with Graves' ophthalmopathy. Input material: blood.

In DNA, the CDR3 is TGCAGCGTTGAAGGCCACCCAGACTCCTACGAGCAGTACTTC. It encodes CSVEGHPDSYEQYF. V usage is TRBV29-1 and J usage is TRBJ2-7; D is uncertain. From germline, CDR1 is SQVTM and CDR2 ANQGSEA. CDR3 length: 14 amino acids. Trimming took off 1 base at V and 0 bases at J, with 10 bases between the two ends.